This TCR beta chain was captured in a study of CD8 T cells in Susac syndrome. The V gene lost 4 bases and the J gene lost 8 bases, with 15 bases spanning the gap. The CDR3 covers 13 residues. Germline CDR1 SGHRS, CDR2 YFSETQ. The authors reverse transcribed about 0.5 to 1 ug RNA with random hexamers. The CDR3 of TCR beta was amplified by immunoSEQ multiplex PCR across 54 Vbeta and 13 Jbeta. TCRdb re-derived calls from the immunoSEQ multiplex PCR reads in MiXCR, one entry per CDR3 protein. Found here are a few hundred thousand distinct CDR3 sequences, 95% of them singletons; the top ten hold roughly 0.1%.

The chain links TRBV5-1 to TRBJ1-2; a possible D gene is TRBD1 (5 bases). Sequenced: CD4+ T cells from PBMCs. This receptor was obtained from a human donor with multiple sclerosis. The CDR3 sequence is CASSPGTAHGYTF. For the CDR3, the DNA is TGCGCCAGCAGCCCCGGGACCGCACACGGCTACACCTTC.